This is a list of T cell receptor beta chains from one sample in a study of CD8+CD57+ T cells in acquired aplastic anemia. MiXCR was run by TCRdb on the reads, yielding one entry per CDR3 protein. The top ten hold less than 1% of the sample, which has approximately 470,000 distinct CDR3 sequences, around 30% seen once. Sequencing was carried out using sorted CD4+, CD8+, or CD8+CD57+ T cells (not recorded which) from PBMCs. These receptors all come from a human donor with aplastic anemia. The CDR3 runs from the conserved cysteine through the conserved F or W. The order of the fields is CDR3 length, J gene, V gene, clone size, D gene, CDR3 protein, CDR3 DNA. A D gene is named only where the DNA matches it firmly. Part of the rows lack a size; the others show once, few, many or a class for expanded clones.

15 TRBJ1-3 TRBV9 many - CASSAMGHSGNTIYF TGTGCCAGCAGCGCGATGGGACACTCTGGAAACACCATATATTTT
13 TRBJ2-7 TRBV29-1 many - CSVANPLAGEQYF TGCAGCGTTGCAAACCCCTTGGCGGGCGAGCAGTACTTC
14 TRBJ2-3 TRBV10-2 - - CARSGRGLTDTQYF TGCGCCAGAAGTGGGCGGGGTTTGACAGATACGCAGTATTTT
15 TRBJ1-1 TRBV30 - TRBD1 CAWSTTGGSNTEAFF TGTGCCTGGAGTACGACAGGGGGATCGAACACTGAAGCTTTCTTT
13 TRBJ2-5 TRBV9 - TRBD1 CASSVGTGDPQYF TGTGCCAGCAGCGTCGGGACAGGGGACCCCCAGTACTTC
15 TRBJ1-5 TRBV19 many - CASNYGGSSNQPQHF TGTGCCAGTAATTACGGGGGCTCTAGCAATCAGCCCCAGCATTTT
19 TRBJ2-1 TRBV24-1 - TRBD2 CATSDAGLAGGPSYNEQFF TGTGCCACCAGTGATGCGGGACTAGCGGGAGGGCCCTCGTACAATGAGCAGTTCTTC
18 TRBJ2-5 TRBV12-3/TRBV12-4 - - CASSPSSGVSIGGETQYF TGTGCCAGCAGTCCTTCGTCGGGGGTGTCAATCGGTGGGGAGACCCAGTACTTC
14 TRBJ2-7 TRBV5-6 few - CASSFQPASYEQYF TGTGCCAGCAGCTTCCAGCCAGCTTCCTACGAGCAGTACTTC
15 TRBJ2-5 TRBV20-1 - TRBD2 CSAREVAGGRETQYF TGCAGTGCTAGAGAGGTAGCGGGAGGGAGGGAGACCCAGTACTTC
15 TRBJ2-7 TRBV6-1 few TRBD1 CASSLQGDSSYEQYF TGTGCCAGCAGCCTTCAAGGGGACAGCTCCTACGAGCAGTACTTC
14 TRBJ1-1 TRBV10-3 - - CAIRQSGRGTEAFF TGTGCCATCCGTCAATCAGGGCGAGGCACTGAAGCTTTCTTT
12 TRBJ1-1 TRBV3-1 many - CASSQVDTEAFF TGTGCCAGCAGTCAGGTCGACACTGAAGCTTTCTTT
13 TRBJ2-2 TRBV29-1 - - CSVVFLETGELFF TGCAGCGTTGTTTTTCTGGAAACCGGGGAGCTGTTTTTT
16 TRBJ1-5 TRBV15 - TRBD1 CATSRDRTGVQETQHF TGTGCCACCAGCAGAGATCGGACAGGGGTCCAAGAGACCCAGCATTTT
17 TRBJ1-5 TRBV6-2/TRBV6-3 few - CASSYLSGTDGNQPQHF TGTGCCAGCAGTTACCTTTCGGGAACAGATGGCAATCAGCCCCAGCATTTT
16 TRBJ1-2 TRBV19 - TRBD1 CASRPGQGAGSYGYTF TGTGCCAGCAGACCGGGACAGGGGGCTGGGAGCTATGGCTACACCTTC
16 TRBJ1-6 TRBV6-5 many - CASSPWSSRGNSPLHF TGTGCCAGCAGTCCCTGGAGTAGCAGAGGGAATTCACCCCTCCACTTT
14 TRBJ1-5 TRBV7-2 many - CASSLGAGAQPQHF TGTGCCAGCAGCTTAGGAGCCGGGGCTCAGCCCCAGCATTTT
13 TRBJ1-2 TRBV25-1 - - CASSDRGTIGYTF TGTGCCAGCAGTGACAGGGGTACTATCGGCTACACCTTC
16 TRBJ2-3 TRBV6-5 few - CASSSYRGPGTDTQYF TGTGCCAGCAGTTCCTATCGGGGGCCTGGCACAGATACGCAGTATTTT
15 TRBJ2-3 TRBV7-9 many TRBD1 CASSRTGGNTDTQYF TGTGCCAGCAGCCGGACAGGGGGCAACACAGATACGCAGTATTTT
14 TRBJ2-7 TRBV20-1 - TRBD1 CSARGGQGFGEQYF TGCAGTGCCAGAGGGGGACAGGGGTTCGGCGAGCAGTACTTC
12 TRBJ2-7 TRBV29-1 - - CSGGHGSYEQYF TGCAGCGGAGGACACGGCTCCTACGAGCAGTACTTC
13 TRBJ2-4 TRBV19 - - CASSTDSPNIQYF TGTGCCAGTAGTACGGACAGCCCGAACATTCAGTACTTC
14 TRBJ1-6 TRBV19 - - CASSPGPINSPLHF TGTGCCAGCTCACCGGGCCCCATCAATTCACCCCTCCACTTT
13 TRBJ1-5 TRBV19 many - CASSPGNNQPQHF TGTGCCAGTAGCCCCGGGAACAATCAGCCCCAGCATTTT
13 TRBJ2-2 TRBV2 many - CASSGAGRGELFF TGTGCCAGCAGCGGGGCAGGGCGCGGGGAGCTGTTTTTT
13 TRBJ2-3 TRBV2 - - CASSELGTDTQYF TGTGCCAGCAGTGAACTTGGCACAGATACGCAGTATTTT
17 TRBJ2-7 TRBV19 - TRBD2 CACSLQSRTSGPNEQYF TGTGCCTGTAGTCTCCAATCAAGGACTAGCGGTCCCAACGAGCAGTACTTC
16 TRBJ2-5 TRBV7-2 - TRBD2 CASSLNPAGGPETQYF TGTGCCAGCAGCCTCAACCCAGCGGGGGGGCCCGAGACCCAGTACTTC
14 TRBJ1-1 TRBV7-3 few - CASSLNRLNTGAFF TGTGCCAGCAGCTTAAACAGGCTGAACACTGGAGCTTTCTTT
13 TRBJ2-7 TRBV7-3 many - CASSPYHSHEQYF TGTGCCAGCAGCCCCTATCACTCCCACGAGCAGTACTTC
12 TRBJ2-7 TRBV10-2 few TRBD1 CASSESIWDRIF TGCGCCAGCAGTGAGTCGATATGGGACAGGATCTTC
14 TRBJ2-1 TRBV24-1 many - CATSGYGGYNEQFF TGTGCCACCAGTGGGTACGGCGGGTACAATGAGCAGTTCTTC
13 TRBJ2-5 TRBV29-1 many - CSVEAVYRETQYF TGCAGCGTTGAAGCGGTATATAGGGAGACCCAGTACTTC
13 TRBJ1-2 TRBV29-1 - - CSTKDLAHYGYTF TGCAGCACTAAGGACCTGGCACACTATGGCTACACCTTC
14 TRBJ1-5 TRBV15 - - CATSRGAENSYEHF TGTGCCACCAGCAGAGGAGCGGAGAACTCCTACGAGCATTTT
13 TRBJ1-5 TRBV10-3 - - CAISESDSQPQHF TGTGCCATCAGTGAGTCGGATAGTCAGCCCCAGCATTTT
13 TRBJ1-1 TRBV7-9 many - CASSLEVSTEAFF TGTGCCAGCAGCTTAGAGGTGAGCACTGAAGCTTTCTTT
14 TRBJ2-7 TRBV7-9 many - CASSQQGGLDEQYF TGTGCCAGCAGCCAACAGGGCGGGCTCGACGAGCAGTACTTC
15 TRBJ1-5 TRBV25-1 - - CASSPHRVGNQSQHF TGTGCCAGCAGTCCCCACAGGGTTGGAAATCAGTCCCAGCATTTT
13 TRBJ1-1 TRBV7-2 - - CASSPNPAGEAFF TGTGCCAGCAGCCCAAACCCCGCAGGTGAAGCTTTCTTT
14 TRBJ2-2 TRBV7-3 - - CASSSRRSGGELFF TGTGCCAGCAGCTCCCGCCGGAGTGGCGGGGAGCTGTTTTTT
15 TRBJ1-2 TRBV25-1 - - CASSEPGDTNYGYTF TGTGCCAGCAGTGAGCCAGGAGATACTAACTATGGCTACACCTTC
14 TRBJ1-1 TRBV30 - - CAWSMDTLNTEAFF TGTGCCTGGAGTATGGACACCTTGAACACTGAAGCTTTCTTT
14 TRBJ1-5 TRBV6-5 many TRBD1 CASSYGTGDQPQHF TGTGCCAGCAGTTACGGCACAGGGGACCAGCCCCAGCATTTT